This T cell receptor beta chain derives from a study of early T cells in non-severe SARS-CoV-2 infection. Study in general: Bulk RNA taken from unsorted whole blood was sequenced, leaving chains unpaired.

This clonotype occurred many times. The antigen remains undetermined. General study points: Anti-spike CD8 responses were favored by VDJdb matching, which missed private and CD4 specificities.

Individual cDNA molecules received unique molecular identifiers. TCRdb used MiXCR to reprocess the 5' RACE reads, holding one entry per CDR3 protein. Among 53,000 or so distinct CDR3 sequences listed, less than 15% were seen once. This CDR3 is 15 amino acids long. The germline gives CDR1 SGHTA, CDR2 FQGNSA. Trimming cost V 5 bases and J 3 bases; bases outside gene matches: 9. The starting material was whole blood, obtained at baseline. The clonotype was recovered from an adult who was a healthcare worker with PCR-confirmed SARS-CoV-2 infection or an uninfected control (not recorded which). V is TRBV7-2 and J is TRBJ2-7, with TRBD2 identical over 8 bases. CDR3 nucleotide sequence: TGTGCCAGCAGCCATAGCACTAGCGGATACTACGAGCAGTACTTC. The encoded protein is CASSHSTSGYYEQYF.